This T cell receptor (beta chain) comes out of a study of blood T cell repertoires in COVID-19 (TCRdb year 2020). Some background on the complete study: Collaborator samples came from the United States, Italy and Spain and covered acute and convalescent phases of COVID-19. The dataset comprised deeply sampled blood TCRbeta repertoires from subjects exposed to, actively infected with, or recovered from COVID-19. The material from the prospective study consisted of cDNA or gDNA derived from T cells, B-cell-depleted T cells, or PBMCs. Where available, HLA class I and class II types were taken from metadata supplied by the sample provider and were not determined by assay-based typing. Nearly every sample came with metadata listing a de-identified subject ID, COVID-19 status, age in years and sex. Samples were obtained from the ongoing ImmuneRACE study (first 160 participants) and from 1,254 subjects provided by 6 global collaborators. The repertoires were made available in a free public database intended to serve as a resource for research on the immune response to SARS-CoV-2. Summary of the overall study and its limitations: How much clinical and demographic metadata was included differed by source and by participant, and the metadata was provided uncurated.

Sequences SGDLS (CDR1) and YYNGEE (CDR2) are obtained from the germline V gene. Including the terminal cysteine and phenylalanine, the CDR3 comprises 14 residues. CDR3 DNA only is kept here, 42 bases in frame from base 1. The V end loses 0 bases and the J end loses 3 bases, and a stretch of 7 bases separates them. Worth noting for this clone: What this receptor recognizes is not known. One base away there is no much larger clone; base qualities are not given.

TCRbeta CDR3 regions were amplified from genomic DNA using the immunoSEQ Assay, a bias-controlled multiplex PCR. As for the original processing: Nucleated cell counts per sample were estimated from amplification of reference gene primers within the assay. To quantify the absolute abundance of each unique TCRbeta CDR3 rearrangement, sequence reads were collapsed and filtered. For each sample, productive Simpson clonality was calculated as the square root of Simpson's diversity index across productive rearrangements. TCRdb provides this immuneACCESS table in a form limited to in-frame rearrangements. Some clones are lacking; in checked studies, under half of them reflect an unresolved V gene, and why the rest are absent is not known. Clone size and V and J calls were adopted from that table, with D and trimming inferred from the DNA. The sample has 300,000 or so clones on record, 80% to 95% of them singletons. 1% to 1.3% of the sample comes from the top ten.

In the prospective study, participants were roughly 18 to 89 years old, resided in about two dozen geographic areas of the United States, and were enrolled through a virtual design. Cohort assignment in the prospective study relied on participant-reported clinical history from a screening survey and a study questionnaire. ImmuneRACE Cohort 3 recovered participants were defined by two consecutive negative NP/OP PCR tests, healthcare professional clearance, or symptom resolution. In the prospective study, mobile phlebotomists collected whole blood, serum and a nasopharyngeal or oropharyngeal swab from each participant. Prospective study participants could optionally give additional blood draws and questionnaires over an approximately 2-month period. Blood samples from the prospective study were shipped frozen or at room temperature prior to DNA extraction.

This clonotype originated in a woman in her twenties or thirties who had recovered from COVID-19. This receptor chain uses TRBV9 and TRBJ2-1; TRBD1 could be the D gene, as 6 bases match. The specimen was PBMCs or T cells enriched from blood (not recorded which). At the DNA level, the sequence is TGTGCCAGCAGCGTAGGACAGGACTACAATGAGCAGTTCTTC. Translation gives CASSVGQDYNEQFF.